This T cell receptor beta chain was captured in a study of shared clonotypes between healthy human individuals. The wider study: Each donor contributed plates that comprised three CD4 naive, three CD4 memory, two CD8 naive and one CD8 memory.

Naive CD8 cells were CD45RO-negative, positively selected for CCR7, excluding terminally differentiated effector memory CD45RA+ cells. Every donor was a Caucasian adult from Nashville, Tennessee. From germline, CDR1 is SNHLY and CDR2 FYNNEI. The CDR3 is made up of 15 amino acids. The V and J ends lost 3 bases and 2 bases respectively, with 12 bases between them. Broader study findings: The rarefaction results pointed to incomplete sorted-subset sequencing despite large depth.

Across several immunoSEQ plates, the genomic DNA of each subset was split evenly. This table comes from immunoSEQ multiplex PCR, and its TCRdb copy is limited to in-frame clones, with some not included. The table has millions of clones, about 95% seen once. A remark on this clone: Its antigen remains unknown.

The sample comprised naive CD8+ T cells sorted from blood. This TCR derives from a man between 18 and 35 years old in good health. The chain combines TRBV2 with TRBJ2-3; TRBD1 might be the D (6 bases). This CDR3 reads CASSERGGPTDTQYF. In nucleotides, the CDR3 is TGTGCCAGCAGTGAGAGAGGGGGTCCCACAGATACGCAGTATTTT.